The rows below give T cell receptor beta chains drawn from one sample of a study of blood T cell repertoires in COVID-19. Sequenced by immunoSEQ multiplex PCR; TCRdb stores in-frame clones only, minus some. The table has about 180,000 clones, more than 70% seen once; the top ten hold around 4%. Sequencing was carried out using peripheral blood. The receptors were sampled from a woman aged 25 to 39 with acute or convalescent COVID-19. The CDR3 runs from the conserved cysteine through the conserved F or W. A D gene is named only where the DNA matches it firmly. Size values are once, few and many counts, or a class for expanded clones, and some rows have none.

clone size: -
D gene: TRBD1
J gene: TRBJ1-2
V gene: TRBV28
CDR3 DNA: TGTGCCAGCAGTTCAACAGGGGGCGACTATGGCTACACCTTC
CDR3 protein: CASSSTGGDYGYTF

clone size: -
D gene: -
J gene: TRBJ1-1
V gene: TRBV18
CDR3 DNA: TGTGCCAGCTCACCACGGACGACAGGTTCAAGGAACACTGAAGCTTTCTTT
CDR3 protein: CASSPRTTGSRNTEAFF

clone size: -
D gene: -
J gene: TRBJ1-5
V gene: TRBV19
CDR3 DNA: TGTGCCAGTAGAGGATTAGGGGATGGGAATCAGCCCCAGCATTTT
CDR3 protein: CASRGLGDGNQPQHF

clone size: -
D gene: -
J gene: TRBJ1-5
V gene: TRBV28
CDR3 DNA: TGTGCCAGCAGTTCAGGGGATCAGCCCCAGCATTTT
CDR3 protein: CASSSGDQPQHF

clone size: -
D gene: -
J gene: TRBJ1-4
V gene: TRBV6-5
CDR3 DNA: TGTGCCAGCAACAGGGCTGGAGATGAAAAACTGTTTTTT
CDR3 protein: CASNRAGDEKLFF

clone size: few
D gene: -
J gene: TRBJ1-1
V gene: TRBV10-2
CDR3 DNA: TGCGCCTCCCTAGAAAACACGAACACTGAAGCTTTCTTT
CDR3 protein: CASLENTNTEAFF

clone size: few
D gene: -
J gene: TRBJ2-1
V gene: TRBV18
CDR3 DNA: TGTGCCAGCTCACCACTGGATAGGAACCTTCGGAGTGAGCAGTTCTTC
CDR3 protein: CASSPLDRNLRSEQFF

clone size: -
D gene: -
J gene: TRBJ2-7
V gene: TRBV15
CDR3 DNA: TGTGCCACCAGCAGAGATAAAACAGGAGAATTCGTATCCTATGGCGAGCAGTACTTC
CDR3 protein: CATSRDKTGEFVSYGEQYF

clone size: -
D gene: -
J gene: TRBJ2-2
V gene: TRBV13
CDR3 DNA: TGTGCCAGCAGTCGGGAGTTAGCCGGGGAGCTGTTTTTT
CDR3 protein: CASSRELAGELFF

clone size: few
D gene: -
J gene: TRBJ1-1
V gene: TRBV28
CDR3 DNA: TGTGCCAGCAGTTTCATGAGTTTAGAAGCTTTCTTT
CDR3 protein: CASSFMSLEAFF

clone size: -
D gene: -
J gene: TRBJ2-7
V gene: TRBV7-9
CDR3 DNA: TGTGCCAGCAGCTTACGTGAAGGGCAGGGCCACGAGCAGTACTTC
CDR3 protein: CASSLREGQGHEQYF

clone size: -
D gene: TRBD1
J gene: TRBJ1-3
V gene: TRBV15
CDR3 DNA: TGTGCCACCAGCACGGACAGGGGGGTCGGAAACACCATATATTTT
CDR3 protein: CATSTDRGVGNTIYF

clone size: -
D gene: TRBD2
J gene: TRBJ2-1
V gene: TRBV7-2
CDR3 DNA: TGTGCCAGCAGCCTAGGGCCTGTAACTAGCGGGAGGAGAGACGAGCAGTTCTTC
CDR3 protein: CASSLGPVTSGRRDEQFF

clone size: -
D gene: -
J gene: TRBJ1-6
V gene: TRBV19
CDR3 DNA: TGTGCCAGTAGTTCGGCCAGGGGTTGGTCACCCCTCCACTTT
CDR3 protein: CASSSARGWSPLHF

clone size: -
D gene: TRBD2
J gene: TRBJ2-1
V gene: TRBV28
CDR3 DNA: TGTGCCAGCCTACCTAGCGGGAGATACAATGAGCAGTTCTTC
CDR3 protein: CASLPSGRYNEQFF

clone size: -
D gene: -
J gene: TRBJ1-2
V gene: TRBV10-3
CDR3 DNA: TGTGCCATCAGTGACCAATCGCGGGAAATTGGTGGCTACACCTTC
CDR3 protein: CAISDQSREIGGYTF

clone size: -
D gene: -
J gene: TRBJ2-1
V gene: TRBV9
CDR3 DNA: TGTGCCAGCAGCGGGCGGGGACACAATGAGCAGTTCTTC
CDR3 protein: CASSGRGHNEQFF

clone size: -
D gene: TRBD1
J gene: TRBJ1-2
V gene: TRBV5-8
CDR3 DNA: TGTGCCAGCAGCCCAGGGGGGAATTACTATGGCTACACCTTC
CDR3 protein: CASSPGGNYYGYTF

clone size: -
D gene: -
J gene: TRBJ2-2
V gene: TRBV3-1/TRBV3-2
CDR3 DNA: TGTGCCAGCAGCCTAGGACGGGGCACCGGGGAGCTGTTTTTT
CDR3 protein: CASSLGRGTGELFF

clone size: -
D gene: -
J gene: TRBJ1-1
V gene: TRBV5-1
CDR3 DNA: TGCGCCAGCACCTCTACAGGTACGTGGAACACTGAAGCTTTCTTT
CDR3 protein: CASTSTGTWNTEAFF

clone size: -
D gene: TRBD1
J gene: TRBJ2-7
V gene: TRBV14
CDR3 DNA: TGTGCCAGCAGCCAAGATTTTCCGGGGACAGGGTCCTACGAGCAGTACTTC
CDR3 protein: CASSQDFPGTGSYEQYF

clone size: few
D gene: TRBD2
J gene: TRBJ2-3
V gene: TRBV3-1/TRBV3-2
CDR3 DNA: TGTGCCAGCAGCCCGAAAACCAGGAGACTAGCGGGAGCCCCGCCGGAGTTT
CDR3 protein: CASSPKTRRLAGAPPEF

clone size: -
D gene: TRBD2
J gene: TRBJ2-3
V gene: TRBV29-1
CDR3 DNA: TGCAGCGCGGGACTAGCGGGAGGGAGCACAGATACGCAGTATTTT
CDR3 protein: CSAGLAGGSTDTQYF

clone size: -
D gene: -
J gene: TRBJ1-5
V gene: TRBV4-2
CDR3 DNA: TGTGCCAGCAGCCAAGATCTTGGCCGACAGCCCCAGCATTTT
CDR3 protein: CASSQDLGRQPQHF

clone size: -
D gene: -
J gene: TRBJ2-1
V gene: TRBV2
CDR3 DNA: TGTGCCAGCAGTATTAGCCTTTACGAGCAGTTCTTC
CDR3 protein: CASSISLYEQFF

clone size: once
D gene: -
J gene: TRBJ1-4
V gene: TRBV6-5
CDR3 DNA: TGTGCCAGCAGTTCGGGAGCTAAATGGGAAAAACTGTTTTTT
CDR3 protein: CASSSGAKWEKLFF

clone size: -
D gene: -
J gene: TRBJ2-2
V gene: TRBV24-1
CDR3 DNA: TGTGCCACCAGTGATTTGGCCGGGAGCGACACCGGGGAGCTGTTTTTT
CDR3 protein: CATSDLAGSDTGELFF

clone size: -
D gene: TRBD1
J gene: TRBJ2-6
V gene: TRBV28
CDR3 DNA: TGTGCCAGCAGTTCCGGGACAGGGTCCTCTGGGGCCAACGTCCTGACTTTC
CDR3 protein: CASSSGTGSSGANVLTF

clone size: -
D gene: TRBD1
J gene: TRBJ1-6
V gene: TRBV28
CDR3 DNA: TGTGCCGGAACGAAGACAGGGGATAATTCACCCCTCCACTTT
CDR3 protein: CAGTKTGDNSPLHF

clone size: -
D gene: -
J gene: TRBJ2-4
V gene: TRBV27
CDR3 DNA: TGTGCCAGCAGTTTATATGCCCGGGGACTAGCCAAAAACATTCAGTACTTC
CDR3 protein: CASSLYARGLAKNIQYF

clone size: -
D gene: TRBD1
J gene: TRBJ1-6
V gene: TRBV2
CDR3 DNA: TGTGCCAGCAGTGAAGTAGACAGGGCCTTAGCCCTCCACTTT
CDR3 protein: CASSEVDRALALHF

clone size: -
D gene: -
J gene: TRBJ1-5
V gene: TRBV27
CDR3 DNA: TGCGCCAGCAGTTTAATGTTATATCAGCCCCAGCATTTT
CDR3 protein: CASSLMLYQPQHF

clone size: -
D gene: TRBD1
J gene: TRBJ2-1
V gene: TRBV28
CDR3 DNA: TGTGCCAGCCACTTTCCGGGACAGACAGAGTACAATGAGCAGTTCTTC
CDR3 protein: CASHFPGQTEYNEQFF

clone size: -
D gene: -
J gene: TRBJ2-1
V gene: TRBV29-1
CDR3 DNA: TGCAGCTCTAGTACGGTTTACAATGAGCAGTTCTTC
CDR3 protein: CSSSTVYNEQFF

clone size: -
D gene: -
J gene: TRBJ2-5
V gene: TRBV5-1
CDR3 DNA: TGCGCCACCCGACAGGGGACTAACCAAGAGACCCAGTACTTC
CDR3 protein: CATRQGTNQETQYF

clone size: -
D gene: TRBD2
J gene: TRBJ2-7
V gene: TRBV6-5
CDR3 DNA: TGTGCCAGCAGCACCGGGACTAGTTACGAGCAGTACTTC
CDR3 protein: CASSTGTSYEQYF

clone size: -
D gene: TRBD1
J gene: TRBJ1-5
V gene: TRBV6-6
CDR3 DNA: TGTGCCAGCAGATGGGACAGGCCTAATCAGCCCCAGCATTTT
CDR3 protein: CASRWDRPNQPQHF

clone size: -
D gene: -
J gene: TRBJ1-4
V gene: TRBV18
CDR3 DNA: TGTGCCAGCTCACCTTTTGCGGCAACTAATGAAAAACTGTTTTTT
CDR3 protein: CASSPFAATNEKLFF

clone size: -
D gene: -
J gene: TRBJ1-4
V gene: TRBV5-8
CDR3 DNA: TGTGCCAGCCTCGGGGTGGGGAAACTGTTTTTT
CDR3 protein: CASLGVGKLFF

clone size: -
D gene: TRBD1
J gene: TRBJ1-1
V gene: TRBV5-4
CDR3 DNA: TGTGCCAGCAGCCTACGGACAGGAGTGAACACTGAAGCTTTCTTT
CDR3 protein: CASSLRTGVNTEAFF